These 31 T cell receptor beta chains were sequenced from one sample in a study of long-term antiretroviral therapy in people with HIV. A v3.0 immunoSEQ assay was performed at survey level. Clones were sequenced by immunoSEQ multiplex PCR, and TCRdb holds only the in-frame ones, with some missing. The table has fewer than 25,000 clones, 90% to 95% seen once. The material was unsorted PBMCs, obtained about 4.7 years after starting antiretroviral therapy. The receptor set was obtained from a woman aged 45-65 years with HIV.

The rearrangement links TRBV4-3 to TRBJ1-4, with a weak D call TRBD1 (6 bases). The CDR3 runs 16 residues. Germline assignment: CDR1 LGHNA and CDR2 YSLEER. V lost 1 base, J lost 0 bases, and 9 bases lay in between. CDR3 coding DNA: TGCGCCAGCAGCCAAGGACAGGTCGCAACTAATGAAAAACTGTTTTTT. Its translation is CASSQGQVATNEKLFF.

V usage is TRBV12-5 and J usage is TRBJ2-2; no clear D. The CDR3 runs 13 residues. The germline V gene has CDR1 LGHNT and CDR2 FRNRAP. The V gene lost 0 bases and the J gene lost 7 bases, with 6 bases spanning the gap. The CDR3 DNA sequence: TGTGCTAGTGGTTTGGTACTTGACGGGGAGCTGTTTTTT. Translating it yields CASGLVLDGELFF.

The chain links TRBV5-1 to TRBJ2-7, with 7 bases aligning to TRBD1. The CDR3 contains 17 residues. V dropped 3 bases and J dropped 7; count of bases not matched to a gene: 19. Germline CDR1 SGHRS, CDR2 YFSETQ. The CDR3 DNA reads as TGCGCCAGCAGCTCGGACGGTCCAGGGGGAACCGGAGTTGAGCAGTACTTC. Translated: CASSSDGPGGTGVEQYF.

The genes are TRBV29-1 and TRBJ1-2, with 9 nucleotides matching TRBD1. The CDR3 extends over 15 amino acids. CDR1 and CDR2 (germline): SQVTM, ANQGSEA. V was clipped by 3 bases and J by 3 bases; unmatched bases: 8. CDR3 DNA: TGCAGCGTTGAGTTTGCACAGGGGGCAGACTATGGCTACACCTTC. It codes for CSVEFAQGADYGYTF.

The V call is TRBV7-3, the J call TRBJ2-5, with 13 bases that match TRBD2. Germline loops: CDR1 SGHTA, CDR2 FQGTGA. V was pared by 5 bases and J by 3 bases, with 12 bases of the junction left unmatched. This CDR3 contains 18 residues. In DNA form, the CDR3 reads TGTGCCAGCAGCCCCGGGACTAGCGGGAACCCCTTAAAAGAGACCCAGTACTTC. Translated: CASSPGTSGNPLKETQYF.

The rearrangement links TRBV10-3 to TRBJ2-5; D remains ambiguous. Germline CDR1 and CDR2: ENHRY and SYGVKD. The V and J ends lost 7 bases and 1 base respectively, with 10 bases between them. This CDR3 contains 13 residues. CDR3 nucleotide sequence: TGTGCCATCAAGCAACTCGGCCAAGAGACCCAGTACTTC. Protein product: CAIKQLGQETQYF.

This chain joins TRBV10-3 and TRBJ1-1, with D unresolved. This CDR3 is 13 amino acids long. Germline assignment: CDR1 ENHRY and CDR2 SYGVKD. The germline V and J ends were trimmed by 2 bases and 1 base, with 5 bases remaining between them. CDR3 bases: TGTGCCATCAGTGAGACAGCGAACACTGAAGCTTTCTTT. Translated: CAISETANTEAFF.

This chain connects TRBV25-1 to TRBJ2-2; 7 bases are shared with TRBD1. V trimming: 7 bases; J trimming: 4 bases; junction bases outside the gene matches: 3. The CDR3 has 13 amino acids. Germline loops: CDR1 MGHDK, CDR2 SYGVNS. CDR3 bases: TGTGCCAGCATGGGGGACAGCACCGGGGAGCTGTTTTTT. Residues: CASMGDSTGELFF.

The chain joins TRBV6-5 to TRBJ2-2, with 7 bases lining up with TRBD1. CDR3 size: 14 residues. Germline values: CDR1 MNHEY, CDR2 SVGAGI. This chain's CDR3 is CGVKPGQLVRELFF. The CDR3 DNA reads as TGTGGCGTCAAACCGGGACAGCTGGTACGGGAGCTGTTTTTT.

This chain uses TRBV9 with TRBJ1-5; D gene unclear. Trimming shortened V by 0 bases and J by 5 bases, and 12 bases separated the two germline ends. Germline V lookup: CDR1 SGDLS, CDR2 YYNGEE. CDR3 length equals 15 residues. The CDR3 nucleotides read TGTGCCAGCAGCGTAGGGTCGCGAAAAGATCAGCCCCAGCATTTT. As protein: CASSVGSRKDQPQHF.

V is TRBV11-2 and J is TRBJ2-2; no reliable D call. V lost 1 base and J 7 bases, leaving 7 bases between the germline ends. CDR1 SGHAT and CDR2 FQNNGV come from the germline V gene. This CDR3 has 13 amino acids. CDR3 sequence reads: CASSLANGGELFF. CDR3 nucleotides: TGTGCCAGCAGCTTAGCGAATGGCGGGGAGCTGTTTTTT. Full variable domain (remainder filled in from reference TRBV11-2 and TRBJ2-2): EAGVAQSPRYKIIEKRQSVAFWCNPISGHATLYWYQQILGQGPKLLIQFQNNGVVDDSQLPKDRFSAERLKGVDSTLKIQPAKLEDSAVYLCASSLANGGELFFGEGSRLTVL.

The chain recombines TRBV6-5 with TRBJ1-1, with no clear D. V was clipped by 2 bases and J by 0 bases, with 10 bases between them. Per the germline V gene, CDR1 is MNHEY and CDR2 is SVGAGI. The CDR3 runs to 15 residues. The CDR3 reads CASSYRRIMNTEAFF. The CDR3 DNA follows: TGTGCCAGCAGTTACCGCCGGATCATGAACACTGAAGCTTTCTTT.

The chain is built from TRBV6-1 and TRBJ2-7, with 14 positions matching TRBD2. Germline lookup yields CDR1 MNHNS and CDR2 SASEGT. CDR3 length: 15 residues. The V segment lost 7 bases and the J segment 7 bases; nucleotides outside the gene matches: 9. CDR3 in amino acids: CASTPGLAGVFEQYF. CDR3 in DNA: TGTGCCAGCACCCCGGGACTAGCGGGAGTGTTTGAGCAGTACTTC.

This sequence joins TRBV2 and TRBJ2-5, with TRBD2 matching over 12 bases. Unmatched junction bases numbered 4, after V lost 7 bases and J lost 4 bases. The CDR3 sequence is 14 residues long. Germline CDR1 is SNHLY and CDR2 is FYNNEI. This CDR3 reads CASILAGGPETQYF. The CDR3 DNA reads TGTGCCAGCATTCTAGCGGGAGGGCCAGAGACCCAGTACTTC.

This clone has more than one count but fewer than ten. The rearrangement links TRBV7-8 to TRBJ1-2; D unclear. Germline V gene lookup returns CDR1 SGHVS and CDR2 FQNEAQ. CDR3 size: 14 residues. Trimming took off 5 bases at V and 4 bases at J, with 14 bases between the two ends. CDR3 nucleotides: TGTGCCAGCAGCCGTATTGAGGATCCCTATGGCTACACCTTC. Its translation: CASSRIEDPYGYTF. The variable domain in full, completed from reference TRBV7-8 and TRBJ1-2, reads GAGVSQSPRYKVAKRGQDVALRCDPISGHVSLFWYQQALGQGPEFLTYFQNEAQLDKSGLPSDRFFAERPEGSVSTLKIQRTQQEDSAVYLCASSRIEDPYGYTFGSGTRLTVV.

The V gene is TRBV6-5, the J gene TRBJ1-3; a weak D match, TRBD1 (5 bases). This CDR3 has 14 amino acids. Trimming cost V 5 bases and J 4 bases, with 12 bases left between them. Germline CDR1 is MNHEY and CDR2 is SVGAGI. In DNA form, the CDR3 reads TGTGCCAGCAGTCGGGACGTTGGAGGAAACACCATATATTTT. Translation: CASSRDVGGNTIYF.

The chain combines TRBV6-1 with TRBJ2-2; no clear D. The CDR3 runs to 16 residues. From germline, CDR1 is MNHNS and CDR2 SASEGT. With 1 base removed from V and 0 bases from J, the gap between germline ends came to 9 bases. The CDR3 DNA follows: TGTGCCAGCAGTGAAGTACCCCTGACGAACACCGGGGAGCTGTTTTTT. This gives the protein CASSEVPLTNTGELFF.

The DNA for the CDR3 is TGTGCCAGCAGCCTCGACAGGGTAGAGACCCAGTACTTC. This encodes CASSLDRVETQYF. V and J are TRBV28 and TRBJ2-5, with 7 positions matching TRBD1. J lost 4 bases, V lost 6 bases, and 5 bases had no gene match. Germline lookup yields CDR1 MDHEN and CDR2 SYDVKM. The CDR3 sequence is 13 residues long.

This chain joins TRBV9 and TRBJ1-1; D gene unclear. V was cut by 1 base and J by 1 base, with 5 bases left in between. Germline V gene sequence: CDR1 SGDLS, CDR2 YYNGEE. The CDR3 runs to 13 residues. CDR3 amino acids: CASSVRGNTEAFF. DNA of the CDR3: TGTGCCAGCAGCGTACGGGGGAACACTGAAGCTTTCTTT.

The V and J genes are TRBV18 and TRBJ1-5; no reliable D call. The CDR3 loop spans 14 amino acids. In germline, CDR1 is KGHSH, CDR2 LQKENI. V shed 1 base and J shed 2 bases, with 6 bases lying between them. CDR3 sequence reads: CASSPQRGNQPQHF. DNA for the CDR3: TGTGCCAGCTCACCACAGCGGGGCAATCAGCCCCAGCATTTT.

The rearrangement joins TRBV19 to TRBJ1-5; D is uncertain. The V end lost 7 bases, the J end lost 4 bases, and 17 bases lay between the germline ends. The germline V gene has CDR1 LNHDA and CDR2 SQIVND (reference sequence). CDR3 length: 15 amino acids. CDR3 sequence reads: CASTRGDRINQPQHF. CDR3 nucleotide sequence: TGTGCCAGTACTCGGGGAGACCGTATTAATCAGCCCCAGCATTTT.

This chain uses TRBV19 with TRBJ2-4; maybe TRBD1 (6 bases). The CDR3 consists of 12 residues. Germline V gene sequence: CDR1 LNHDA, CDR2 SQIVND (reference sequence). Trimming took off 4 bases at V and 7 bases at J, with 8 bases between the two ends. The CDR3: CASSTQGNIQYF. Here the CDR3 DNA reads TGTGCCAGTAGTACGCAGGGGAACATTCAGTACTTC.

This clone was observed a single time. The V and J genes are TRBV15 and TRBJ2-7, with a tentative D call TRBD1 (5 bases). This CDR3 spans 13 amino acids. Trimming cost V 4 bases and J 3 bases, with 10 bases left between them. The germline gives CDR1 LNHNV, CDR2 YYDKDF (reference sequence). The CDR3 sequence: CATSKTENYEQYF. The CDR3 DNA reads as TGTGCCACCAGCAAGACAGAGAACTACGAGCAGTACTTC.

This clone appeared a single time. The chain combines TRBV21-1 with TRBJ2-7. TRBV21-1 counts as a pseudogene. The CDR3 length is 17 residues. CDR3 nucleotide sequence: TGTGCCAGCAGCTCGCCGCTAGACCGGGACCGGAGGAACGAGCAGTACTTC. Its protein product is CASSSPLDRDRRNEQYF.

On this clone itself: The junction departs from germline at one end; a sequencing error may be responsible. The chain has TRBV7-7 and TRBJ2-5; D is unclear. Germline-derived CDR1 and CDR2 are SSHAT and FNYEAQ (reference sequence). This CDR3 is 13 amino acids long. CDR3 coding DNA: TGTGCTAGCAGCTTTACCACGGGAGAGACCCAGTACTTC. It specifies CASSFTTGETQYF.

Here the CDR3 DNA reads TGTGCCAGCAGCCCTAGGACAGGGGGCTATGGCTACACCTTC. It yields the protein CASSPRTGGYGYTF. The chain combines TRBV5-6 with TRBJ1-2, with 10 bases fitting TRBD1. The germline gives CDR1 SGHDT, CDR2 YYEEEE. The length of the CDR3 is 14 residues. The V and J ends lost 4 bases and 4 bases, in that order; junction bases with no gene match: 4.

The chain is built from TRBV30 and TRBJ2-7; D tentatively fits TRBD1 or TRBD2 (5 bases each). The CDR3 sequence is 13 residues long. The germline V gene has CDR1 GTSNPN and CDR2 SVGIG (reference sequence). The V and J ends lost 2 bases and 3 bases respectively, with 11 bases between them. This CDR3 reads CAWSPGTNYEQYF. CDR3 nucleotide sequence: TGTGCCTGGAGTCCCGGGACGAACTACGAGCAGTACTTC.

V gene TRBV18 combines with J gene TRBJ1-2, with D possibly TRBD1 on 5 matching bases. Germline V gene sequence: CDR1 KGHSH, CDR2 LQKENI. The CDR3 extends over 13 amino acids. V lost 5 bases and J 3 bases, leaving 10 bases between the germline ends. DNA for the CDR3: TGTGCCAGCTCATCTGGGACGGACTATGGCTACACCTTC. It translates to CASSSGTDYGYTF. The full variable domain, in which reference TRBV18 and TRBJ1-2 provide the parts outside the CDR3, is NAGVMQNPRHLVRRRGQEARLRCSPMKGHSHVYWYRQLPEEGLKFMVYLQKENIIDESGMPKERFSAEFPKEGPSILRIQQVVRGDSAAYFCASSSGTDYGYTFGSGTRLTVV.

The CDR3 DNA sequence: TGCGCCAGCAGCGCCTCAGTGGGGGTCGTCAACACTGAAGCTTTCTTT. This codes for CASSASVGVVNTEAFF. The rearrangement joins TRBV5-1 to TRBJ1-1; a possible D gene is TRBD1 (5 bases). Germline CDR1 reads SGHRS; CDR2 reads YFSETQ. Trimming stripped 4 bases from V and 2 bases from J, with 18 bases between. The CDR3 is 16 amino acids.

The chain joins TRBV4-1 to TRBJ2-1; 11 bases match TRBD2. The CDR3 loop spans 19 amino acids. J lost 4 bases, V lost 1 base, and 12 bases had no gene match. Germline CDR1 and CDR2: MGHRA and YSYEKL. The DNA of the CDR3 is TGCGCCAGCAGCCAAGGGTGGTTAGCGGGAGGGCCTGGGTACAATGAGCAGTTCTTC. Residues: CASSQGWLAGGPGYNEQFF.

The chain joins TRBV6-6 to TRBJ1-5; D possibly corresponds to TRBD1 (5 bases). CDR1 is MNHNY and CDR2 is SVGAGI in the germline V gene (reference sequence). The V end was cut by 4 bases, the J end by 1 base, with 14 bases between. The CDR3 covers 16 residues. The CDR3, as DNA: TGTGCCAGCAGTTCCCAGGGATACTGGAGCAATCAGCCCCAGCATTTT. Protein sequence: CASSSQGYWSNQPQHF.